Following are 12 T cell receptor beta chains from one sample sequenced in a study of blood T cell repertoires in COVID-19. Measured with immunoSEQ multiplex PCR; TCRdb has only the in-frame clones, and not every one. The profile shows about 240,000 clones, around 87% of them singletons. The sequencing sample was made of peripheral blood. These receptor sequences come from a woman in her seventies with active or convalescent COVID-19.

A word on this clone: Other nucleotide sequences from this sample produce the same CDR3. The chain recombines TRBV4-3 with TRBJ2-7, with TRBD1 matching over 8 bases. Germline CDR1 is LGHNA and CDR2 is YSLEER. Unmatched junction bases numbered 4, after V lost 2 bases and J lost 4 bases. The length of the CDR3 is 14 residues. DNA of the CDR3: TGCGCCAGCAGCCAAAGGACAGGGACGTACGAGCAGTACTTC. This sequence encodes CASSQRTGTYEQYF.

This chain uses TRBV19 with TRBJ1-2, with a tentative D call TRBD1 (6 bases). There are 11 residues in the CDR3. Germline V gene data show CDR1 as LNHDA and CDR2 as SQIVND (reference sequence). The ends were cut back, 8 bases at V and 2 bases at J, with 6 bases in the middle. The CDR3 DNA sequence: TGTGCCAGTGGACAGAACTATGGCTACACCTTC. Encoded protein: CASGQNYGYTF.

CDR3 sequence reads: CASRGVPGQSYGYTF. Written as DNA, the CDR3 is TGCGCCAGCAGGGGGGTACCGGGACAGAGCTATGGCTACACCTTC. This chain connects TRBV5-1 to TRBJ1-2, with 7 bases aligning to TRBD1. With 5 bases clipped from V and 4 bases from J, the junction kept 11 bases outside the gene matches. CDR3 length equals 15 residues. CDR1 is SGHRS and CDR2 is YFSETQ in the germline V gene.

The V gene is TRBV27, the J gene TRBJ1-6; 7 bases fit TRBD1. V lost 4 bases, J lost 9 bases, and 6 bases stayed unmatched. The CDR3 is 14 residues long. The V gene's germline CDR1 is MNHEY and CDR2 SMNVEV (reference sequence). The CDR3 reads CASSSDRALSPLHF. The CDR3 region has the DNA TGTGCCAGCAGTTCCGACAGGGCTCTTTCACCCCTCCACTTT.

V gene TRBV9 combines with J gene TRBJ1-1, with D uncertain. V dropped 4 bases and J dropped 5 bases, with 9 bases sitting between them. Germline CDR1 and CDR2: SGDLS and YYNGEE. The CDR3 runs to 12 residues. Here the CDR3 DNA reads TGTGCCAGCAGCTCTGACTGGACTGAAGCTTTCTTT. Its protein is CASSSDWTEAFF.

This chain uses TRBV11-2 with TRBJ1-4; 8 nucleotides agree with TRBD1. With V trimmed by 5 bases and J by 8 bases, 7 bases remained unmatched. The CDR3 runs to 14 residues. Per the germline V gene, CDR1 is SGHAT and CDR2 is FQNNGV. The CDR3 loop is CASSPQGAFEKLFF. The CDR3 DNA sequence: TGTGCCAGCAGCCCTCAGGGGGCCTTCGAAAAACTGTTTTTT.

The V gene is TRBV2, the J gene TRBJ2-1, with D perhaps TRBD2 (6 bases). The V gene's germline CDR1 is SNHLY and CDR2 FYNNEI. The CDR3 has 13 residues. Trimming took 7 bases from V and 8 from J, leaving 15 bases between them. The chain's CDR3 is CASTGLLVHEQFF. The CDR3 DNA is TGTGCCAGCACGGGACTCCTCGTGCATGAGCAGTTCTTC.

The rearrangement links TRBV6-6 to TRBJ2-3; no firm D call. Trimming cost V 6 bases and J 0 bases, with 13 bases left between them. The CDR3 is 15 residues long. Germline CDR1 is MNHNY and CDR2 is SVGAGI (reference sequence). In DNA form, the CDR3 reads TGTGCCAGCAGCTTAACATCCAGTAGCACAGATACGCAGTATTTT. This codes for CASSLTSSSTDTQYF.

J is TRBJ1-5 and V is TRBV7-2; weak D call: TRBD1 (5 bases). Germline assignment: CDR1 SGHTA and CDR2 FQGNSA. Trimming removed 1 base from V and 3 bases from J, with 13 bases in between. The CDR3 totals 16 residues. CDR3 in DNA: TGTGCCAGCAGCTTAGTCGGGGGGGGGTCCAATCAGCCCCAGCATTTT. Its translation is CASSLVGGGSNQPQHF.

The genes are TRBV11-2 and TRBJ2-2; no firm D call. V was pared by 5 bases and J by 7 bases, with 11 bases between. CDR3 length equals 13 residues. Per the germline V gene, CDR1 is SGHAT and CDR2 is FQNNGV. CDR3 coding DNA: TGTGCCAGCAGCCTAATCTCGCTCGGGGAGCTGTTTTTT. As protein: CASSLISLGELFF.

J is TRBJ1-6 and V is TRBV6-5; D uncertain. V dropped 3 bases and J dropped 10 bases, with 10 bases sitting between them. The germline V gene has CDR1 MNHEY and CDR2 SVGAGI. CDR3 length equals 13 residues. The DNA of the CDR3 is TGTGCCAGCAGTTATGACGCGGAATCACCCCTCCACTTT. Encoded protein: CASSYDAESPLHF.

The rearrangement joins TRBV5-1 to TRBJ2-2; 8 bases agree with TRBD1. Germline CDR1 reads SGHRS; CDR2 reads YFSETQ. The length of the CDR3 is 15 residues. The V gene end was trimmed by 3 bases and the J gene end by 7 bases; junction bases not matched to a gene: 8. The CDR3: CASSWGQVWSGELFF. The CDR3 region has the DNA TGCGCCAGCAGCTGGGGACAGGTGTGGAGCGGGGAGCTGTTTTTT.